These 20 T cell receptor beta chains share one sample of origin, sequenced in a study of T cell clones after liver transplantation. TCRdb's copy holds only in-frame clones and misses some; the assay was immunoSEQ multiplex PCR. Here the sample spans under 130,000 clones, around four fifths being singletons. The starting material was CD4+ T cells from blood, obtained around 4 years after liver transplant. The receptors shown here come from a human patient who received a liver transplant. Some T cells may be transferred from the graft donor.

This sequence joins TRBV19 and TRBJ1-1, with 7 bases matching TRBD1. Germline values: CDR1 LNHDA, CDR2 SQIVND (reference sequence). With 10 bases clipped from V and 2 bases from J, the junction kept 10 bases outside the gene matches. The CDR3 is 14 amino acids. The CDR3 protein is CATRRQGLNTEAFF. The DNA of the CDR3 is TGTGCCACTAGACGACAGGGCCTAAACACTGAAGCTTTCTTT.

The rearrangement links TRBV2 to TRBJ1-2; D unresolved. The CDR3 length is 13 residues. With 4 bases removed from V and 2 bases from J, the gap between germline ends came to 8 bases. The germline V gene encodes CDR1 SNHLY and CDR2 FYNNEI. The CDR3 sequence: CASSGGRNYGYTF. DNA for the CDR3: TGTGCCAGCAGTGGAGGCAGGAACTATGGCTACACCTTC. The whole variable domain, filled in from reference TRBV2 and TRBJ1-2, reads EPEVTQTPSHQVTQMGQEVILRCVPISNHLYFYWYRQILGQKVEFLVSFYNNEISEKSEIFDDQFSVERPDGSNFTLKIRSTKLEDSAMYFCASSGGRNYGYTFGSGTRLTVV.

V usage is TRBV5-1 and J usage is TRBJ2-7; 7 nucleotides agree with TRBD1. V was clipped by 3 bases and J by 3 bases; unmatched bases: 9. CDR1 and CDR2 (germline): SGHRS, YFSETQ. The CDR3 sequence is 15 residues long. This CDR3 is CASSSPGRDSYEQYF. The CDR3 nucleotides are TGCGCCAGCAGCTCACCCGGCCGGGACAGCTACGAGCAGTACTTC.

The chain combines TRBV10-3 with TRBJ2-7; possibly TRBD1 or TRBD2 for D (5 bases each). CDR3 size: 13 residues. Trimming removed 2 bases from V and 6 bases from J, with 11 bases in between. The germline gives CDR1 ENHRY, CDR2 SYGVKD. The CDR3 is CAISERERGEQYF. The CDR3 bases are TGTGCCATCAGTGAGAGAGAGAGGGGCGAGCAGTACTTC.

Points on this clone: The junction departs from germline at one end; a sequencing error may be responsible. CDR3 sequence reads: CASSLAAGRPQHF. The DNA of the CDR3 is TGTGCCAGCAGCCTAGCAGCCGGACGGCCCCAGCATTTT. The rearrangement joins TRBV7-2 to TRBJ1-5, with D unclear. The CDR3 extends over 13 amino acids. The germline CDR1 and CDR2 sequences are SGHTA and FQGNSA. Full variable domain (remainder filled in from reference TRBV7-2 and TRBJ1-5): GAGVSQSPSNKVTEKGKDVELRCDPISGHTALYWYRQSLGQGLEFLIYFQGNSAPDKSGLPSDRFSAERTGGSVSTLTIQRTQQEDSAVYLCASSLAAGRPQHFGDGTRLSIL.

The chain employs TRBV7-2 and TRBJ2-2, with 13 bases aligning to TRBD2. The junction had 10 bases not matched to a gene; V was cut back by 4 bases and J by 2 bases. Germline CDR1 and CDR2: SGHTA and FQGNSA. CDR3 length: 19 amino acids. The CDR3: CASSSPRLAGGKNTGELFF. CDR3 in DNA: TGTGCCAGCAGCTCTCCGAGACTAGCGGGGGGAAAAAACACCGGGGAGCTGTTTTTT.

The V call is TRBV27, the J call TRBJ1-5, with TRBD1 as a possible D gene (5 bases). The CDR3 spans 16 residues. The V end lost 6 bases, the J end lost 1 base, and 16 bases lay between the germline ends. CDR1 MNHEY and CDR2 SMNVEV come from the germline V gene (reference sequence). The CDR3 region has the DNA TGTGCCAGCAGCCTAGGGGAGGTATTAAGCAATCAGCCCCAGCATTTT. Amino acid sequence: CASSLGEVLSNQPQHF.

V is TRBV5-1 and J is TRBJ1-4, with D uncertain. V was pared by 4 bases and J by 7 bases, with 11 bases between. This CDR3 is 13 amino acids long. CDR1 is SGHRS, CDR2 YFSETQ, per germline. The CDR3 is CASSQGPIEKLFF. The CDR3 DNA reads TGCGCCAGCAGCCAAGGGCCTATTGAAAAACTGTTTTTT.

The chain carries TRBV30 and TRBJ1-1, with D uncertain. The CDR3 runs 12 residues. Trimming shortened V by 2 bases and J by 5 bases, and 9 bases separated the two germline ends. From germline, CDR1 is GTSNPN and CDR2 SVGIG (reference sequence). The CDR3 nucleotides are TGTGCCTGGAGTCGCCGAAGGACTGAAGCTTTCTTT. Its protein product is CAWSRRRTEAFF. The full variable domain, with the rest looked up from reference TRBV30 and TRBJ1-1, is SQTIHQWPATLVQPVGSPLSLECTVEGTSNPNLYWYRQAAGRGLQLLFYSVGIGQISSEVPQNLSASRPQDRQFILSSKKLLLSDSGFYLCAWSRRRTEAFFGQGTRLTVV.

On this clone: One end of the junction fails to match germline, which may point to a read error. V and J are TRBV5-5 and TRBJ1-4, with D maybe TRBD1 (5 bases). The CDR3 spans 17 residues. The germline V gene has CDR1 SGHKS and CDR2 YYEKEE (reference sequence). CDR3 loop: CASSSGLGLRPKEKLFF. The CDR3 DNA is TGTGCCAGCAGCTCGGGGCTGGGACTTAGGCCTAAGGAAAAACTGTTTTTT.

The V and J genes are TRBV2 and TRBJ2-7, with unresolved D. The CDR3 contains 13 residues. The germline V gene has CDR1 SNHLY and CDR2 FYNNEI. Deletions cut 8 bases from V and 0 bases from J, with 11 bases between. CDR3 nucleotides: TGTGCCAGCGGAGTCCTCCTCTCCTACGAGCAGTACTTC. This translates into CASGVLLSYEQYF.

The chain carries TRBV7-2 and TRBJ1-3; D gene ambiguous. Germline CDR1 SGHTA, CDR2 FQGNSA. The length of the CDR3 is 12 residues. V was shortened by 5 bases and J by 4 bases, with 6 bases between the two germline ends. CDR3 nucleotides: TGTGCCAGCAGCACCGAAGGAAACACCATATATTTT. Residues: CASSTEGNTIYF.

DNA of the CDR3: TGTGCTAGTGGTCCAGGAGGGGGCTTTGAAGCTTTCTTT. Translated, it gives CASGPGGGFEAFF. The genes are TRBV12-5 and TRBJ1-1, with TRBD1 matching over 7 bases. CDR1 is LGHNT, CDR2 FRNRAP, per germline. The CDR3 sequence is 13 residues long. V dropped 5 bases and J dropped 7; count of bases not matched to a gene: 7.

This clone was recorded once. The V gene is TRBV30, the J gene TRBJ1-5; D uncertain. From germline, CDR1 is GTSNPN and CDR2 SVGIG (reference sequence). V dropped 0 bases and J dropped 0 bases, with 12 bases sitting between them. The CDR3 covers 16 residues. This chain's CDR3 is CAWSVPFPPSNQPQHF. DNA for the CDR3: TGTGCCTGGAGTGTACCGTTCCCCCCTAGCAATCAGCCCCAGCATTTT.

This clone was observed a handful of times. V gene TRBV7-3 combines with J gene TRBJ2-1; 14 positions match TRBD2. This CDR3 has 21 amino acids. The V and J ends lost 1 base and 6 bases, in that order; junction bases with no gene match: 17. The germline V gene encodes CDR1 SGHTA and CDR2 FQGTGA. CDR3 amino acids: CASSLNAPGTSGSQGGNEQFF. Here the CDR3 DNA reads TGTGCCAGCAGCTTAAACGCCCCCGGGACTAGCGGGAGTCAAGGAGGCAATGAGCAGTTCTTC.

The CDR3 loop is CAWSGLDRVGEQYF. The DNA of the CDR3 is TGTGCCTGGAGTGGCCTGGACAGGGTGGGCGAGCAGTACTTC. V gene TRBV30 combines with J gene TRBJ2-7; 8 bases are shared with TRBD1. There are 14 residues in the CDR3. Germline V CDR1 and CDR2: GTSNPN, SVGIG (reference sequence). The V and J ends lost 1 base and 6 bases, in that order; junction bases with no gene match: 8.

This clone was counted only a few times. The genes are TRBV2 and TRBJ2-2; 10 positions agree with TRBD2. This CDR3 has 16 residues. J lost 4 bases, V lost 6 bases, and 8 bases had no gene match. Germline CDR1 is SNHLY and CDR2 is FYNNEI. This chain's CDR3 is CASRSLAGVLTGELFF. The CDR3 DNA follows: TGTGCCAGCAGGAGTCTAGCGGGGGTACTCACCGGGGAGCTGTTTTTT. Complete variable domain (other parts from reference TRBV2 and TRBJ2-2): EPEVTQTPSHQVTQMGQEVILRCVPISNHLYFYWYRQILGQKVEFLVSFYNNEISEKSEIFDDQFSVERPDGSNFTLKIRSTKLEDSAMYFCASRSLAGVLTGELFFGEGSRLTVL.

The chain carries TRBV5-4 and TRBJ2-3; the match to TRBD2 covers 14 bases. The germline V gene has CDR1 SGHNT and CDR2 YYREEE (reference sequence). The CDR3 is 17 residues long. After removal of 4 bases from V and 7 bases from J, the junction contained 11 bases not matched to a gene. The CDR3 spells CASSTGLAGGQGNTQYF. The DNA for the CDR3 is TGTGCCAGCAGCACTGGACTAGCGGGGGGCCAGGGCAATACGCAGTATTTT.

The rearrangement uses TRBV6-1 and TRBJ1-1, with 7 bases matching TRBD1. Germline V gives CDR1 MNHNS, CDR2 SASEGT. With V trimmed by 6 bases and J by 3 bases, 10 bases remained unmatched. This CDR3 comprises 15 residues. CDR3 loop: CASRDRPGGYTEAFF. For the CDR3, the DNA is TGTGCCAGCAGGGACAGGCCGGGCGGGTACACTGAAGCTTTCTTT.

The chain employs TRBV6-1 and TRBJ1-4, with D uncertain. V lost 3 bases and J lost 8, with 22 bases in between. This CDR3 has 17 amino acids. Looked up from germline, CDR1 is MNHNS and CDR2 is SASEGT. This CDR3 is CASSEDSLNRLGEKLFF. The CDR3, as DNA: TGTGCCAGCAGTGAGGATTCCCTGAACCGGCTCGGCGAAAAACTGTTTTTT.